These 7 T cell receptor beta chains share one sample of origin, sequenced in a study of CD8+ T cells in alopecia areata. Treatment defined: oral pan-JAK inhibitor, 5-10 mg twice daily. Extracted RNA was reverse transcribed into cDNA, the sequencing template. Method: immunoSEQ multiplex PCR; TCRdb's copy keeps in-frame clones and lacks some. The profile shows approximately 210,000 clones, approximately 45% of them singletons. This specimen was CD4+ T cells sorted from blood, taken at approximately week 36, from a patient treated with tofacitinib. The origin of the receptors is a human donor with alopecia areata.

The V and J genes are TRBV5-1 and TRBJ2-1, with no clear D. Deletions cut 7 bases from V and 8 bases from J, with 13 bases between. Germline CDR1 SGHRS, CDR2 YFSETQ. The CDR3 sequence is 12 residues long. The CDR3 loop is CASAHRRDEQFF. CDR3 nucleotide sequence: TGCGCCAGCGCTCACCGGCGCGATGAGCAGTTCTTC.

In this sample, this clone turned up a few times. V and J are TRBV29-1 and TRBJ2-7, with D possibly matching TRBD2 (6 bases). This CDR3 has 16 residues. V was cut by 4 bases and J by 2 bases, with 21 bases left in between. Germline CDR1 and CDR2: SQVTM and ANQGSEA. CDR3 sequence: CSVGSGGGGGPYEQYF. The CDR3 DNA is TGCAGCGTTGGCAGTGGTGGCGGTGGAGGGCCCTACGAGCAGTACTTC.

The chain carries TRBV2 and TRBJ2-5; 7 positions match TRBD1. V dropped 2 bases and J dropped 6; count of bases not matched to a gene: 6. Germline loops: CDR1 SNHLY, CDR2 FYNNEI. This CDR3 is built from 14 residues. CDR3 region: CASSESRGRQTQYF. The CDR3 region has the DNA TGTGCCAGCAGTGAAAGTAGGGGGCGGCAGACCCAGTACTTC.

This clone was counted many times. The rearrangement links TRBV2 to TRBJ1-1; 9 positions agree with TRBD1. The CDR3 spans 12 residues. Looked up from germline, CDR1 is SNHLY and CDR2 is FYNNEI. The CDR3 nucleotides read TGTGTAGCGACAGGGGGGAACACTGAAGCTTTCTTT. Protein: CVATGGNTEAFF.

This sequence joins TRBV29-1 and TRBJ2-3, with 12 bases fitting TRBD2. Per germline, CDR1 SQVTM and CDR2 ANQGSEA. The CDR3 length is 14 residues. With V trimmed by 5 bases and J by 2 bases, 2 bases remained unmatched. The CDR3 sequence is CSVRLAGDTDTQYF. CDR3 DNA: TGCAGCGTTCGACTAGCGGGAGACACAGATACGCAGTATTTT.

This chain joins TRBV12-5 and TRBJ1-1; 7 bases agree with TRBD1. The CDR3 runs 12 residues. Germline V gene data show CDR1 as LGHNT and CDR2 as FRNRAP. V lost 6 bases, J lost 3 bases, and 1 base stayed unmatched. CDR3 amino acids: CASGQGYTEAFF. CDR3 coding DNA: TGTGCTAGTGGACAGGGGTACACTGAAGCTTTCTTT.

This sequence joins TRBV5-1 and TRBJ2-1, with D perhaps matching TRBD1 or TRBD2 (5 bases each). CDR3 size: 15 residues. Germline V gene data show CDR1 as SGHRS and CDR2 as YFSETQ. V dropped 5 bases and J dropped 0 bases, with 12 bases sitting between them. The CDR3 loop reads CASSRDPNSYNEQFF. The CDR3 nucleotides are TGCGCCAGCAGTCGGGACCCCAACTCCTACAATGAGCAGTTCTTC. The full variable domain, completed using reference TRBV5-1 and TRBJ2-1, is KAGVTQTPRYLIKTRGQQVTLSCSPISGHRSVSWYQQTPGQGLQFLFEYFSETQRNKGNFPGRFSGRQFSNSRSEMNVSTLELGDSALYLCASSRDPNSYNEQFFGPGTRLTVL.